The clone carrying this TCR beta chain appeared a few times. The target antigen is unknown. This record comes from a study of identical twins. Every donor was a healthy Caucasian. MiXCR was run by TCRdb on the 5' RACE reads, yielding one entry per CDR3 protein. This table holds 700,000 or so distinct CDR3 sequences, under 9% found once. Regarding the study as a whole: Abundant cord blood beta clonotypes carried fewer insertions; memory repertoires showed none.

The CDR3 consists of 15 residues. Germline V lookup: CDR1 MGHRA, CDR2 YSYEKL. V gave up 1 base and J gave up 4 bases, with 14 bases separating them. A further study also used this sample, focusing on yellow fever vaccine responses in identical twins.

J is TRBJ2-7 and V is TRBV4-1; tentative D call: TRBD1 (6 bases). The source is a young woman in good health. The sample consisted of PBMCs. The CDR3 sequence is CASSQGRDTGYEQYF. In DNA form, the CDR3 reads TGCGCCAGCAGCCAAGGCCGGGACACCGGGTACGAGCAGTACTTC.